Below, 10 T cell receptor beta chains from the same sample are listed, as sequenced in a study of CD8+ T cells in alopecia areata. Treatment noted: oral pan-JAK inhibitor, 5-10 mg twice daily. Extraction and reverse transcription of RNA yielded cDNA as the sequencing template. Sequenced by immunoSEQ multiplex PCR; TCRdb stores in-frame clones only, minus some. This table holds some 170,000 clones, about 55% found once. This sample comprised CD8+ T cells sorted from blood, obtained at week 24, from a patient treated with tofacitinib. These receptors were collected from a human donor with alopecia areata.

The chain is built from TRBV6-6 and TRBJ1-2; no definite D call. Germline V gene lookup returns CDR1 MNHNY and CDR2 SVGAGI (reference sequence). V was cut by 6 bases and J by 4 bases, with 18 bases left in between. The CDR3 is 15 amino acids. The CDR3 spells CASSHNQDGSYGYTF. The CDR3 DNA follows: TGTGCCAGCAGCCACAACCAAGACGGGAGCTATGGCTACACCTTC.

Only a few counts were recorded for this clone. The genes are TRBV7-3 and TRBJ2-1; D call uncertain. The V gene lost 5 bases and the J gene lost 9 bases, with 17 bases spanning the gap. The CDR3 sequence is 14 residues long. Germline V gives CDR1 SGHTA, CDR2 FQGTGA. The CDR3 DNA reads as TGTGCCAGCAGCCCGGGCGTTCAAGCCGGTGAGCAGTTCTTC. It specifies CASSPGVQAGEQFF.

This clone was seen only a few times. The chain has TRBV10-3 and TRBJ2-1; no reliable D call. The CDR3 is 13 amino acids. Trimming left V 7 bases short and J 5 bases short, with 12 bases between. Germline V gene data show CDR1 as ENHRY and CDR2 as SYGVKD. The CDR3 protein is CAIIGEADNEQFF. CDR3 coding DNA: TGTGCCATCATAGGAGAGGCCGACAATGAGCAGTTCTTC.

This clone appeared a few times. For the CDR3, the DNA is TGTGCCAGCAGCTTGGGGAGGGCAGATACGCAGTATTTT. Amino acids: CASSLGRADTQYF. The V gene is TRBV5-6, the J gene TRBJ2-3; D might be TRBD2 (6 bases). Looked up from germline, CDR1 is SGHDT and CDR2 is YYEEEE. CDR3 length equals 13 residues. Trimming removed 0 bases from V and 4 bases from J, with 6 bases in between.

Turning to this clone: The sample has other DNA sequences that encode this CDR3 too. The genes are TRBV27 and TRBJ1-5; tentative D call: TRBD1 (6 bases). This CDR3 contains 14 residues. From germline, CDR1 is MNHEY and CDR2 SMNVEV (reference sequence). Trimming took off 3 bases at V and 3 bases at J, with 9 bases between the two ends. The CDR3 DNA sequence: TGTGCCAGCAGTTTCGGGGGCCCCAATCAGCCCCAGCATTTT. It specifies CASSFGGPNQPQHF.

The V gene is TRBV29-1, the J gene TRBJ1-1; D perhaps matches TRBD1 (5 bases). Germline CDR1 reads SQVTM; CDR2 reads ANQGSEA. The CDR3 is 12 residues long. V was shortened by 0 bases and J by 7 bases, with 9 bases between the two germline ends. The CDR3 spells CSVEDTTVEAFF. The CDR3 bases are TGCAGCGTTGAAGATACGACAGTTGAAGCTTTCTTT.

The chain recombines TRBV7-9 with TRBJ2-1; a weak D match, TRBD2 (6 bases). The ends were cut back, 4 bases at V and 7 bases at J, with 11 bases in the middle. Germline V CDR1 and CDR2: SEHNR, FQNEAQ (reference sequence). This CDR3 has 13 amino acids. CDR3: CASSSGVRNEQFF. CDR3 sequence (DNA): TGTGCCAGCAGCTCGGGGGTGAGGAATGAGCAGTTCTTC.

The genes are TRBV30 and TRBJ2-7, with a possible D match to TRBD1 (6 bases). The CDR3 is made up of 14 amino acids. The germline V gene encodes CDR1 GTSNPN and CDR2 SVGIG (reference sequence). The V end lost 4 bases, the J end lost 2 bases, and 15 bases lay between the germline ends. The CDR3 loop is CAWTLQGRAYEQYF. The CDR3 nucleotides read TGTGCCTGGACATTACAGGGTCGCGCCTACGAGCAGTACTTC.

The chain is built from TRBV29-1 and TRBJ1-1; 7 nucleotides align to TRBD1. V lost 6 bases and J lost 8; bases outside the gene matches: 12. This CDR3 has 13 residues. Germline CDR1 and CDR2: SQVTM and ANQGSEA. CDR3 nucleotide sequence: TGCAGCGTCCAGACAGGGATCAATAGGGAAGCTTTCTTT. Residues: CSVQTGINREAFF.

The genes are TRBV7-3 and TRBJ2-1; 10 positions agree with TRBD1. The CDR3 runs 15 residues. Germline CDR1 is SGHTA and CDR2 is FQGTGA. V dropped 3 bases and J dropped 7; count of bases not matched to a gene: 6. CDR3 nucleotide sequence: TGTGCCAGCAGCTTGCAGGACAGGGGGAATAATGAGCAGTTCTTC. Its translation: CASSLQDRGNNEQFF. Drawing the rest from reference TRBV7-3 and TRBJ2-1, the complete variable domain is GAGVSQTPSNKVTEKGKYVELRCDPISGHTALYWYRQSLGQGPEFLIYFQGTGAADDSGLPNDRFFAVRPEGSVSTLKIQRTERGDSAVYLCASSLQDRGNNEQFFGPGTRLTVL.